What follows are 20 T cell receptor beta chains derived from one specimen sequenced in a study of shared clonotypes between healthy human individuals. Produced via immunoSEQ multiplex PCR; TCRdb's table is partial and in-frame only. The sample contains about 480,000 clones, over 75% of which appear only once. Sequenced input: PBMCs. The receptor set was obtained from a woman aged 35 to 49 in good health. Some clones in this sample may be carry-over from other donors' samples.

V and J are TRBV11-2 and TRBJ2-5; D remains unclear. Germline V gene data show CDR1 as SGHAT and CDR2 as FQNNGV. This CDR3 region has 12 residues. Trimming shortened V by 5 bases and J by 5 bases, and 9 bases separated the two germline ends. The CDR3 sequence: CASSNPFETQYF. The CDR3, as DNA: TGTGCCAGCAGCAACCCATTTGAGACCCAGTACTTC.

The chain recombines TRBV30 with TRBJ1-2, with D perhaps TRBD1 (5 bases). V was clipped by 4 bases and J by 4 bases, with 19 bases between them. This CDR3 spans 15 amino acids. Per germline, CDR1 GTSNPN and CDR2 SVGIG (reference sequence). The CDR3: CAWILRLGTAYGYTF. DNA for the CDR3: TGTGCCTGGATCCTTCGTTTAGGGACGGCCTATGGCTACACCTTC.

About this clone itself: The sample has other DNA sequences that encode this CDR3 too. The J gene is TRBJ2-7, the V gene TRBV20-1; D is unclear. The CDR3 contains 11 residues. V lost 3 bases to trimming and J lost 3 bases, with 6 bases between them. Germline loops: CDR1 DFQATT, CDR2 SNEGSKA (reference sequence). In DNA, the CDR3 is TGCAGTGCTAGGGCCAGCTACGAGCAGTACTTC. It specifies CSARASYEQYF.

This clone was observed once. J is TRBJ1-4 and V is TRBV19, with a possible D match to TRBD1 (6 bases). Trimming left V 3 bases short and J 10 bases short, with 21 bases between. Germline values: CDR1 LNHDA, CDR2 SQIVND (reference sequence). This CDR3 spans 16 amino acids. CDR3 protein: CASSITSGHMEGKLFF. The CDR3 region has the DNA TGTGCCAGTAGTATTACATCGGGACACATGGAGGGAAAACTGTTTTTT. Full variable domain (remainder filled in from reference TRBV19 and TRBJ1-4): DGGITQSPKYLFRKEGQNVTLSCEQNLNHDAMYWYRQDPGQGLRLIYYSQIVNDFQKGDIAEGYSVSREKKESFPLTVTSAQKNPTAFYLCASSITSGHMEGKLFFGSGTQLSVL.

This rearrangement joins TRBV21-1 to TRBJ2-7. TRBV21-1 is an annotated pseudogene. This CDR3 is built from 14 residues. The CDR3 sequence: CASSSPGPYYEQYF. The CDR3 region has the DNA TGTGCCAGCAGCAGCCCGGGACCCTACTACGAGCAGTACTTC.

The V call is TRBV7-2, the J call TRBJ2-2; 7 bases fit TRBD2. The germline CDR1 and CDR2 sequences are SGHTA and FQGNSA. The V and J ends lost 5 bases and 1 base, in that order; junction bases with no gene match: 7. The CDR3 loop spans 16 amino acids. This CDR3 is CASSTSSGVNTGELFF. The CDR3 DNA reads TGTGCCAGCAGCACCTCTAGCGGAGTGAACACCGGGGAGCTGTTTTTT.

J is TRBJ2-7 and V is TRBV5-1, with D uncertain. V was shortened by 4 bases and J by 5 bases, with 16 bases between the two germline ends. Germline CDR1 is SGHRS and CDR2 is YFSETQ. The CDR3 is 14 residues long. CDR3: CASSQPGQFNEQYF. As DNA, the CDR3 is TGCGCCAGCAGCCAGCCCGGGCAGTTCAACGAGCAGTACTTC. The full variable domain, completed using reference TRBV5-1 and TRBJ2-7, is KAGVTQTPRYLIKTRGQQVTLSCSPISGHRSVSWYQQTPGQGLQFLFEYFSETQRNKGNFPGRFSGRQFSNSRSEMNVSTLELGDSALYLCASSQPGQFNEQYFGPGTRLTVT.

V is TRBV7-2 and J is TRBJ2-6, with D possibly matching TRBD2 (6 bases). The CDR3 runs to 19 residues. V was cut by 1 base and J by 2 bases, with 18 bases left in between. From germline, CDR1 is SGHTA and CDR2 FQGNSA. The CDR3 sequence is CASSLGLGLTRTGANVLTF. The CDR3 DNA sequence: TGTGCCAGCAGCTTAGGCCTTGGACTAACTAGGACTGGGGCCAACGTCCTGACTTTC. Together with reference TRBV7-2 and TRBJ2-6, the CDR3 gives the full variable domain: GAGVSQSPSNKVTEKGKDVELRCDPISGHTALYWYRQSLGQGLEFLIYFQGNSAPDKSGLPSDRFSAERTGGSVSTLTIQRTQQEDSAVYLCASSLGLGLTRTGANVLTFGAGSRLTVL.

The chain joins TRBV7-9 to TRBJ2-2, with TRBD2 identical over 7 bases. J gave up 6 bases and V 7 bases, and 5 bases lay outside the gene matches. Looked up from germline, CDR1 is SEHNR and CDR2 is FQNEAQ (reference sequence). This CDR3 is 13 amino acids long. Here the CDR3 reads CASTLGGAGELFF. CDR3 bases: TGTGCCAGCACCCTTGGGGGGGCCGGGGAGCTGTTTTTT.

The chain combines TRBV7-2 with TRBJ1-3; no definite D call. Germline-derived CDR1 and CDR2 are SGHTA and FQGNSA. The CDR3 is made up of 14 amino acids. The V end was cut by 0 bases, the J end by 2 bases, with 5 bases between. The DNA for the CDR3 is TGTGCCAGCAGCTTAGCGATTACTGGAAACACCATATATTTT. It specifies CASSLAITGNTIYF.

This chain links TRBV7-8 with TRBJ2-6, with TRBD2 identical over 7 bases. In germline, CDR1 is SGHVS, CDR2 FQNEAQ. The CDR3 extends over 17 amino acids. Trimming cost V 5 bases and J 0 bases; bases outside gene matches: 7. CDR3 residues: CASSPLASASGANVLTF. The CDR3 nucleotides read TGTGCCAGCAGCCCACTAGCGTCGGCCTCTGGGGCCAACGTCCTGACTTTC. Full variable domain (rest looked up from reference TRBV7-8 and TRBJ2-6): GAGVSQSPRYKVAKRGQDVALRCDPISGHVSLFWYQQALGQGPEFLTYFQNEAQLDKSGLPSDRFFAERPEGSVSTLKIQRTQQEDSAVYLCASSPLASASGANVLTFGAGSRLTVL.

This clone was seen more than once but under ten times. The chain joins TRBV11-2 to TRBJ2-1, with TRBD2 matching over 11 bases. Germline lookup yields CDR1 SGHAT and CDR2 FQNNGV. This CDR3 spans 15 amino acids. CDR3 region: CASNPTSGSTFEQFF. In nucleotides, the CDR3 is TGTGCTTCAAACCCAACTAGCGGGAGTACATTTGAGCAGTTCTTC.

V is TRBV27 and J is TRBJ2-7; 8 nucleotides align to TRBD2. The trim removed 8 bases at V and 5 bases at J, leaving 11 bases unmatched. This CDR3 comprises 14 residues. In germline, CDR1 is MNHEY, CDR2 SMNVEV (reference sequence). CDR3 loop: CASRPMGLVHEQYF. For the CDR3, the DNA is TGTGCCAGCCGCCCGATGGGACTAGTCCACGAGCAGTACTTC.

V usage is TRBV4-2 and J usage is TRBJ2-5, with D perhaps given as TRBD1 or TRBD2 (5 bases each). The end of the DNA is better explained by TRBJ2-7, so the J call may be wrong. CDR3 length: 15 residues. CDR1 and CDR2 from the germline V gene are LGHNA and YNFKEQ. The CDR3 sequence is CASSRMGDATYEQYF. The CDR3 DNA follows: TGTGCCAGCAGCCGAATGGGGGACGCTACCTACGAGCAGTACTTC.

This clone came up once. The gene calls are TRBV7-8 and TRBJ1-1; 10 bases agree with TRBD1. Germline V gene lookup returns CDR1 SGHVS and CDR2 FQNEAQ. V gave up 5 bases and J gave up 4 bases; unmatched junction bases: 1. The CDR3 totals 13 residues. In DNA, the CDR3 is TGTGCCAGCAGCCGGACAGGGGGCACTGAAGCTTTCTTT. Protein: CASSRTGGTEAFF.

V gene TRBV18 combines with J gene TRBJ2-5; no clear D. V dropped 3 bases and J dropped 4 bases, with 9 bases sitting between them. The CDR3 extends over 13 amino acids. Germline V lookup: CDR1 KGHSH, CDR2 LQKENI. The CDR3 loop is CASSPPAGETQYF. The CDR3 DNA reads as TGTGCCAGCTCACCTCCGGCCGGAGAGACCCAGTACTTC.

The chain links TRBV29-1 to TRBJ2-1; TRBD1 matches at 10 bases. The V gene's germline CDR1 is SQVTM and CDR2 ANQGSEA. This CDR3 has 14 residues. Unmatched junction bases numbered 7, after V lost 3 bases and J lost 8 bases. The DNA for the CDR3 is TGCAGCGTTGACACAGGACAGGGGGGGGATGAGCAGTTCTTC. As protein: CSVDTGQGGDEQFF.

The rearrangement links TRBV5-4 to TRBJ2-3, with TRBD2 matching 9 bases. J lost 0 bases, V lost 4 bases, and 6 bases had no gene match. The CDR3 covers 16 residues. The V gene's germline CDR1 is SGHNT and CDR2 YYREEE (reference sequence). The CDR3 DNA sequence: TGTGCCAGCAGCCCGGGTGGACTAGCGAGCACAGATACGCAGTATTTT. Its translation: CASSPGGLASTDTQYF. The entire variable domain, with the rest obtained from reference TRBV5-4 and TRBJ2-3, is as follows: ETGVTQSPTHLIKTRGQQVTLRCSSQSGHNTVSWYQQALGQGPQFIFQYYREEENGRGNFPPRFSGLQFPNYSSELNVNALELDDSALYLCASSPGGLASTDTQYFGPGTRLTVL.

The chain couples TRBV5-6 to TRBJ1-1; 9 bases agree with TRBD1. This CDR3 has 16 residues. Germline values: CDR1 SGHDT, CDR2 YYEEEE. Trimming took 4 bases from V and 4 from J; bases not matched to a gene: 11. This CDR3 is CASSAIYLTGGTEAFF. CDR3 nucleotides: TGTGCCAGCAGCGCAATCTACTTGACAGGGGGCACTGAAGCTTTCTTT.

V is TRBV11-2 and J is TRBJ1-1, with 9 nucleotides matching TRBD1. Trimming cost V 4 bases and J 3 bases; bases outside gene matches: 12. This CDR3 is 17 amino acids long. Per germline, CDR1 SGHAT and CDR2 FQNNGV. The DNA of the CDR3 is TGTGCCAGCAGCTGGATAAACAGGGGGCAGAAGTACACTGAAGCTTTCTTT. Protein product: CASSWINRGQKYTEAFF.